The 26 T cell receptor beta chains below all came from one sample that was sequenced in a study of T cells in Graves' hyperthyroidism and ophthalmopathy. What was amplified from RNA transcripts were TCR beta CDR3 regions. The HTBI primer set was used in a first-round RT-PCR of the TCR CDR3. One entry per CDR3 protein results from TCRdb running MiXCR on the multiplex PCR reads. The sample records approximately 690,000 distinct CDR3 sequences, around 20% being singletons. The sample comprised blood. The receptors stem from a man aged 25 to 40 with Graves' ophthalmopathy.

The genes are TRBV29-1 and TRBJ2-5, with 7 bases identical to TRBD1. The CDR3 is made up of 13 amino acids. The ends lost 6 bases at V and 5 bases at J; junction bases unmatched: 9. Germline CDR1 reads SQVTM; CDR2 reads ANQGSEA. The CDR3: CSVQTGVGETQYF. DNA of the CDR3: TGCAGCGTCCAAACAGGGGTAGGCGAGACCCAGTACTTC.

This clonotype appeared a few times. This chain links TRBV7-8 with TRBJ1-4; D unresolved. V was pared by 1 base and J by 0 bases, with 12 bases between. This CDR3 region has 17 residues. Germline V gene lookup returns CDR1 SGHVS and CDR2 FQNEAQ. The CDR3 nucleotides read TGTGCCAGCAGCTTAGGAAGACGACTGGCAACTAATGAAAAACTGTTTTTT. Translating it yields CASSLGRRLATNEKLFF.

This clonotype turned up a few times. V and J are TRBV5-1 and TRBJ2-3; 13 bases are a match to TRBD2. CDR1 and CDR2 from the germline V gene are SGHRS and YFSETQ. The CDR3 is 16 amino acids. The trim removed 5 bases at V and 4 bases at J, leaving 7 bases unmatched. CDR3 protein: CASSPGTSGAADTQYF. The CDR3 DNA reads as TGCGCCAGCAGTCCCGGGACTAGCGGGGCCGCAGATACGCAGTATTTT.

There are a few counts of this clonotype. DNA of the CDR3: TGCAGTGCCGCAGACAAGGCTAGCGGGAATAAAAACATTCAGTACTTC. As protein: CSAADKASGNKNIQYF. V is TRBV20-1 and J is TRBJ2-4; TRBD2 agrees at 9 bases. The CDR3 has 16 amino acids. Losses at the gene ends were 6 bases for V and 4 bases for J; bases not matched to a gene: 13. Germline lookup yields CDR1 DFQATT and CDR2 SNEGSKA (reference sequence).

In its sample, this clonotype was seen many times. V is TRBV5-1 and J is TRBJ2-7; 14 nucleotides agree with TRBD2. This CDR3 has 15 residues. V dropped 4 bases and J dropped 9; count of bases not matched to a gene: 9. Germline CDR1 reads SGHRS; CDR2 reads YFSETQ. CDR3: CASSTSGLAGVGQYF. The CDR3 DNA follows: TGCGCCAGCAGCACGTCGGGACTAGCGGGAGTTGGGCAGTACTTC.

This clonotype was observed a handful of times. The rearrangement links TRBV20-1 to TRBJ1-6; D gene uncertain. The CDR3 has 16 amino acids. Trimming took off 0 bases at V and 5 bases at J, with 14 bases between the two ends. Germline-derived CDR1 and CDR2 are DFQATT and SNEGSKA (reference sequence). The CDR3 nucleotides are TGCAGTGCTAGAGAGGGTCACAGATCGAATAATTCACCCCTCCACTTT. Protein: CSAREGHRSNNSPLHF.

The rearrangement joins TRBV6-1 to TRBJ2-1; D perhaps matches TRBD2 (6 bases). The CDR3 is 13 amino acids. In germline, CDR1 is MNHNS, CDR2 SASEGT. The ends were cut back, 0 bases at V and 14 bases at J, with 14 bases in the middle. CDR3: CASSEARDGSKFF. CDR3 coding DNA: TGTGCCAGCAGTGAAGCGCGGGACGGATCAAAGTTCTTC.

The rearrangement uses TRBV27 and TRBJ1-1, with D unresolved. This CDR3 spans 15 amino acids. The V end lost 3 bases, the J end lost 1 base, and 12 bases lay between the germline ends. Germline CDR1 reads MNHEY; CDR2 reads SMNVEV (reference sequence). The CDR3 nucleotides read TGTGCCAGCAGTTTGGTCCCGACGGAGAACACTGAAGCTTTCTTT. The encoded protein is CASSLVPTENTEAFF.

This clonotype has at least ten counts. J is TRBJ2-1 and V is TRBV28; TRBD2 matches 11 bases. This CDR3 is built from 15 residues. The junction had 3 bases not matched to a gene; V was cut back by 7 bases and J by 1 base. Germline V gene data show CDR1 as MDHEN and CDR2 as SYDVKM. CDR3 sequence: CASTLAGGSYNEQFF. CDR3 sequence (DNA): TGTGCCAGCACCTTAGCGGGAGGGTCCTACAATGAGCAGTTCTTC.

This rearrangement joins TRBV19 to TRBJ2-7; 7 nucleotides agree with TRBD1. CDR3 length: 13 residues. Germline V gene lookup returns CDR1 LNHDA and CDR2 SQIVND (reference sequence). Trimming removed 5 bases from V and 6 bases from J; junction bases left unmatched: 7. The CDR3 sequence: CASSSKGAREQYF. Here the CDR3 DNA reads TGTGCCAGTAGTTCCAAGGGGGCGCGCGAGCAGTACTTC.

This clonotype has more than one count but fewer than ten. The V call is TRBV30, the J call TRBJ1-3; D not resolved. CDR1 and CDR2 (germline): GTSNPN, SVGIG (reference sequence). This CDR3 is 13 amino acids long. V gave up 5 bases and J gave up 2 bases, with 10 bases separating them. The CDR3 DNA reads TGTGCCTGGGGATTTAGAGCTGGAAACACCATATATTTT. Translation gives CAWGFRAGNTIYF.

This clonotype was recorded many times. The chain recombines TRBV7-2 with TRBJ1-2; D is unresolved. The CDR3 runs 14 residues. Trimming cost V 0 bases and J 3 bases, with 8 bases left between them. Germline CDR1 SGHTA, CDR2 FQGNSA. CDR3: CASSLAGRDYGYTF. Here the CDR3 DNA reads TGTGCCAGCAGCTTAGCCGGAAGGGACTATGGCTACACCTTC.

The chain is built from TRBV10-1 and TRBJ2-3; D remains ambiguous. V was shortened by 2 bases and J by 2 bases, with 20 bases between the two germline ends. This CDR3 comprises 18 residues. Germline CDR1 and CDR2: WNHNN and SYGVQD (reference sequence). This CDR3 reads CASSEPPRWTDSTDTQYF. The DNA of the CDR3 is TGCGCCAGCAGTGAGCCCCCTCGTTGGACGGATTCCACAGATACGCAGTATTTT.

The chain links TRBV27 to TRBJ2-1, with 13 nucleotides matching TRBD2. From germline, CDR1 is MNHEY and CDR2 SMNVEV (reference sequence). The CDR3 spans 17 residues. V trimming: 5 bases; J trimming: 4 bases; junction bases outside the gene matches: 8. CDR3 residues: CASSPTRTSGSYNEQFF. CDR3 DNA: TGTGCCAGCAGTCCCACCCGGACTAGCGGGAGTTACAATGAGCAGTTCTTC.

The gene calls are TRBV28 and TRBJ2-2, with a possible D match to TRBD2 (6 bases). Trimming removed 6 bases from V and 6 bases from J, with 14 bases in between. CDR1 and CDR2 (germline): MDHEN, SYDVKM. There are 14 residues in the CDR3. DNA of the CDR3: TGTGCCAGCAGCCCTCTGGGGGAGGCCGGGGAGCTGTTTTTT. It specifies CASSPLGEAGELFF.

This clonotype was counted many times. The chain carries TRBV12-3 or TRBV12-4 and TRBJ2-7, with D possibly TRBD2 on 6 matching bases. V was cut by 3 bases and J by 6 bases, with 9 bases left in between. This CDR3 is built from 12 residues. This chain's CDR3 is CASSFSRGEQYF. Written as DNA, the CDR3 is TGTGCCAGCAGTTTTTCGCGGGGCGAGCAGTACTTC.

The chain is built from TRBV6-1 and TRBJ1-3; perhaps TRBD1 as D (5 bases). The CDR3 covers 17 residues. With 11 bases removed from V and 0 bases from J, the gap between germline ends came to 23 bases. The germline gives CDR1 MNHNS, CDR2 SASEGT. CDR3 sequence (DNA): TGTGCCGTCCGGGCTCAGGGTTTTTGGCTCTCTGGAAACACCATATATTTT. Protein product: CAVRAQGFWLSGNTIYF.

This clonotype was counted between two and nine times. This chain uses TRBV4-2 with TRBJ2-1; 8 bases are shared with TRBD2. This CDR3 is 17 amino acids long. The V segment lost 0 bases and the J segment 7 bases; nucleotides outside the gene matches: 11. Germline assignment: CDR1 LGHNA and CDR2 YNFKEQ. This CDR3 reads CASSQEGVAGSSNEQFF. The CDR3 nucleotides read TGTGCCAGCAGCCAAGAAGGGGTAGCGGGATCGTCTAATGAGCAGTTCTTC.

V is TRBV12-3 or TRBV12-4 and J is TRBJ1-2; TRBD1 matches 7 bases. CDR3 size: 13 residues. The V and J ends lost 7 bases and 5 bases, in that order; junction bases with no gene match: 7. The CDR3 spells CASKQGGPYGYTF. In DNA, the CDR3 is TGTGCCAGCAAGCAGGGGGGGCCTTATGGCTACACCTTC.

In this sample, this clonotype turned up a few times. V gene TRBV11-2 combines with J gene TRBJ2-3, with a tentative D call TRBD2 (7 bases). The CDR3 loop spans 17 amino acids. Trimming cost V 5 bases and J 2 bases, with 20 bases left between them. Germline V gives CDR1 SGHAT, CDR2 FQNNGV. The CDR3: CASSPRALGGATDTQYF. The CDR3 region has the DNA TGTGCCAGCAGCCCAAGGGCCCTAGGGGGGGCCACAGATACGCAGTATTTT.

This chain links TRBV19 with TRBJ2-7; D is unresolved. The CDR3 spans 13 residues. V was pared by 3 bases and J by 2 bases, with 8 bases between. Germline V gives CDR1 LNHDA, CDR2 SQIVND (reference sequence). The CDR3 here is CASSIGRTYEQYF. The DNA of the CDR3 is TGTGCCAGTAGTATTGGGCGAACCTACGAGCAGTACTTC.

The table lists this clonotype with many counts. This chain links TRBV7-2 with TRBJ2-3, with D possibly being TRBD2 (5 bases). The V gene lost 1 base and the J gene lost 3 bases, with 11 bases spanning the gap. This CDR3 has 15 residues. Germline V gene data show CDR1 as SGHTA and CDR2 as FQGNSA. CDR3 nucleotide sequence: TGTGCCAGCAGCTTAGTTAGTGGGAGTACAGATACGCAGTATTTT. Its protein product is CASSLVSGSTDTQYF.

The chain joins TRBV4-1 to TRBJ2-1; 10 positions agree with TRBD2. CDR3 size: 15 residues. The germline CDR1 and CDR2 sequences are MGHRA and YSYEKL. V lost 4 bases to trimming and J lost 8 bases; unmatched junction nucleotides: 8. The CDR3: CASSLLLAGIYEQFF. The CDR3 DNA follows: TGCGCCAGCAGCCTTCTACTAGCGGGAATCTATGAGCAGTTCTTC.

This clonotype has only one observation. V usage is TRBV10-3 and J usage is TRBJ1-2; D possibly corresponds to TRBD1 (6 bases). The CDR3 runs 15 residues. Germline CDR1 is ENHRY and CDR2 is SYGVKD. Trimming left V 8 bases short and J 4 bases short, with 20 bases between. This CDR3 reads CAIGARGHEGYGYTF. As DNA, the CDR3 is TGTGCCATCGGGGCCCGGGGGCATGAGGGCTATGGCTACACCTTC.

The genes are TRBV14 and TRBJ2-1, with D tentatively TRBD2 (5 bases). Germline V lookup: CDR1 SGHDN, CDR2 FVKESK. V gave up 0 bases and J gave up 1 base, with 10 bases separating them. The CDR3 length is 16 residues. CDR3 loop: CASSQDESGSYNEQFF. DNA of the CDR3: TGTGCCAGCAGCCAAGATGAAAGCGGTTCCTACAATGAGCAGTTCTTC.

This clonotype was observed many times. V and J are TRBV28 and TRBJ2-5; a possible D gene is TRBD1 (5 bases). This CDR3 has 14 amino acids. V gave up 3 bases and J gave up 4 bases, with 12 bases separating them. Germline V lookup: CDR1 MDHEN, CDR2 SYDVKM. The CDR3 DNA reads as TGTGCCAGCAGTTTCCCAGGGAAAGGAGAGACCCAGTACTTC. Amino acids: CASSFPGKGETQYF.